This TCR beta chain was identified in a study of blood T cell repertoires in COVID-19. The table came from immunoSEQ multiplex PCR; TCRdb's copy has only in-frame clones and leaves some out. The sample lists 150,000 or so clones, around nine tenths occurring once. The CDR3 is 14 amino acids. The junction had 5 bases not matched to a gene; V was cut back by 6 bases and J by 0 bases. Germline loops: CDR1 SNHLY, CDR2 FYNNEI. This clone has just a few counts. This clonotype originated in a human donor in a cohort sampled during active COVID-19. Source material: peripheral blood. J is TRBJ2-7 and V is TRBV2, with 7 bases aligning to TRBD1. CDR3 in DNA: TGTGCCAGCAGGACGACAGGGAGCTCCTACGAGCAGTACTTC. It translates to CASRTTGSSYEQYF.